One and the same sample provided the 17 T cell receptor beta chains below, sequenced in a study of blood T cell repertoires in COVID-19. Clones were sequenced by immunoSEQ multiplex PCR, and TCRdb holds only the in-frame ones, with some missing. The profile shows around 200,000 clones, about 90% of them singletons. The sample comprised peripheral blood. Receptor source: a man in his late teens or twenties with active or convalescent COVID-19.

The chain carries TRBV7-3 and TRBJ2-2; 8 positions agree with TRBD2. The CDR3 has 17 amino acids. The junction had 15 bases not matched to a gene; V was cut back by 5 bases and J by 7 bases. Germline V gene lookup returns CDR1 SGHTA and CDR2 FQGTGA. The CDR3 loop is CASSPRAGVGSIGELFF. The CDR3 DNA reads TGTGCCAGCAGCCCCCGAGCGGGAGTAGGGAGTATCGGGGAGCTGTTTTTT.

The chain carries TRBV10-3 and TRBJ1-1; 9 bases are shared with TRBD1. The length of the CDR3 is 16 residues. Germline trimming cut 6 bases from V and 0 bases from J; bases unmatched to any gene: 8. Per germline, CDR1 ENHRY and CDR2 SYGVKD. The CDR3 bases are TGTGCCATCAGCGCCGGGACAGGGACAATGAACACTGAAGCTTTCTTT. As protein: CAISAGTGTMNTEAFF.

The chain is built from TRBV5-4 and TRBJ2-5, with TRBD1 matching over 8 bases. This CDR3 contains 15 residues. The germline CDR1 and CDR2 sequences are SGHNT and YYREEE (reference sequence). V trimming: 5 bases; J trimming: 2 bases; junction bases outside the gene matches: 8. CDR3 in amino acids: CASSFDRGYQETQYF. For the CDR3, the DNA is TGTGCCAGCAGTTTTGACAGGGGCTATCAAGAGACCCAGTACTTC. Supplemented by reference TRBV5-4 and TRBJ2-5, the full variable domain reads ETGVTQSPTHLIKTRGQQVTLRCSSQSGHNTVSWYQQALGQGPQFIFQYYREEENGRGNFPPRFSGLQFPNYSSELNVNALELDDSALYLCASSFDRGYQETQYFGPGTRLLVL.

This chain joins TRBV5-5 and TRBJ2-7; weak D call: TRBD2 (6 bases). Trimming stripped 3 bases from V and 3 bases from J, with 13 bases between. Germline loops: CDR1 SGHKS, CDR2 YYEKEE (reference sequence). There are 14 residues in the CDR3. The CDR3 DNA follows: TGTGCCAGCAGCTATAGCGGTGTTCACTACGAGCAGTACTTC. It encodes CASSYSGVHYEQYF.

The chain joins TRBV30 to TRBJ2-2; 8 bases are shared with TRBD2. Germline V gene sequence: CDR1 GTSNPN, CDR2 SVGIG (reference sequence). The CDR3 consists of 15 residues. V was pared by 5 bases and J by 4 bases, with 9 bases of the junction left unmatched. CDR3 residues: CAWHSLAGPTGELFF. In DNA, the CDR3 is TGTGCCTGGCATTCGTTAGCGGGACCCACCGGGGAGCTGTTTTTT.

This clone was picked up one time. The rearrangement uses TRBV5-1 and TRBJ2-3; 7 bases match TRBD2. The CDR3 is made up of 15 amino acids. V lost 0 bases to trimming and J lost 3 bases; unmatched junction nucleotides: 4. Germline-derived CDR1 and CDR2 are SGHRS and YFSETQ. The CDR3 region is CASSLAGGKTDTQYF. CDR3 coding DNA: TGCGCCAGCAGCTTGGCGGGGGGAAAAACAGATACGCAGTATTTT.

This clone showed up just a few times. J is TRBJ1-2 and V is TRBV3-1 (or the pseudogene TRBV3-2); no definite D call. This CDR3 region has 14 residues. Germline values: CDR1 LGHDT, CDR2 YNNKEL (reference sequence). V was clipped by 6 bases and J by 8 bases, with 19 bases between them. The CDR3 sequence: CASSRKPDRGGYTF. CDR3 DNA: TGTGCCAGCAGTCGGAAACCAGACCGGGGAGGCTACACCTTC.

The J gene is TRBJ1-5, the V gene TRBV19, with TRBD1 identical over 7 bases. This CDR3 comprises 18 residues. Germline V gene sequence: CDR1 LNHDA, CDR2 SQIVND (reference sequence). Trimming removed 4 bases from V and 0 bases from J; junction bases left unmatched: 12. CDR3 in amino acids: CASSKSGTEFYSNQPQHF. The CDR3 bases are TGTGCCAGTAGTAAATCCGGGACAGAATTTTATAGCAATCAGCCCCAGCATTTT.

The chain joins TRBV3-1 (or the pseudogene TRBV3-2) to TRBJ1-2, with a weak D call TRBD1 (6 bases). The V and J ends lost 3 bases and 4 bases respectively, with 15 bases between them. The CDR3 has 15 residues. CDR1 and CDR2 (germline): LGHDT, YNNKEL (reference sequence). The CDR3 loop reads CASSQTLQGFYGYTF. Here the CDR3 DNA reads TGTGCCAGCAGCCAGACCCTACAGGGTTTCTATGGCTACACCTTC.

The V call is TRBV6-5, the J call TRBJ2-7; TRBD1 matches at 10 bases. Germline CDR1 is MNHEY and CDR2 is SVGAGI. Losses at the gene ends were 8 bases for V and 4 bases for J; bases not matched to a gene: 8. This CDR3 comprises 14 residues. CDR3 nucleotide sequence: TGTGCCAGCCAAACCGGGACAGGGGTTTACGAGCAGTACTTC. Amino acids: CASQTGTGVYEQYF.

The chain combines TRBV4-1 with TRBJ1-1; tentatively, D is TRBD1 (6 bases). Trimming cost V 5 bases and J 0 bases, with 16 bases left between them. The CDR3 is made up of 16 amino acids. Germline CDR1 reads MGHRA; CDR2 reads YSYEKL. Written as DNA, the CDR3 is TGCGCCAGCAGCTACCCCGGACAGAAGATGAACACTGAAGCTTTCTTT. It yields the protein CASSYPGQKMNTEAFF.

This chain links TRBV30 with TRBJ2-2, with 8 bases matching TRBD2. Germline-derived CDR1 and CDR2 are GTSNPN and SVGIG (reference sequence). The junction had 5 bases not matched to a gene; V was cut back by 1 base and J by 7 bases. The CDR3 extends over 14 amino acids. The CDR3 loop is CAWSAGLAGGELFF. CDR3 nucleotide sequence: TGTGCCTGGAGTGCCGGACTAGCAGGCGGGGAGCTGTTTTTT.

This clone was recorded a few times. The chain recombines TRBV19 with TRBJ1-2; TRBD1 agrees at 7 bases. The CDR3 runs 14 residues. After removal of 4 bases from V and 9 bases from J, the junction contained 11 bases not matched to a gene. Per germline, CDR1 LNHDA and CDR2 SQIVND (reference sequence). As DNA, the CDR3 is TGTGCCAGTAGTACCCCTCGGGACAGATCTAGCTACACCTTC. It yields the protein CASSTPRDRSSYTF.

The genes are TRBV5-4 and TRBJ2-3; D is possibly TRBD1 (6 bases). V was pared by 3 bases and J by 0 bases, with 11 bases between. The CDR3 runs to 15 residues. CDR1 SGHNT and CDR2 YYREEE come from the germline V gene (reference sequence). The CDR3 reads CASSWDTSSTDTQYF. CDR3 in DNA: TGTGCCAGCAGCTGGGACACTTCTAGCACAGATACGCAGTATTTT.

V gene TRBV7-2 combines with J gene TRBJ1-6, with 10 bases fitting TRBD1. The J segment lost 7 bases and the V segment lost 4 bases, leaving 4 bases of the junction unmatched. The CDR3 sequence is 15 residues long. Looked up from germline, CDR1 is SGHTA and CDR2 is FQGNSA. CDR3 nucleotide sequence: TGTGCCAGCAGCTCGTGGACAGGGGGGAATTCACCCCTCCACTTT. Translation gives CASSSWTGGNSPLHF.

This clone was counted between two and nine times. At one end the junction does not follow the germline gene, possibly because of a read error. The CDR3 loop is CASSLAEVDEQFF. The CDR3 coding sequence is TGTGCTAGCAGCTTAGCGGAGGTCGATGAGCAGTTCTTC. The chain carries TRBV7-7 and TRBJ2-1; a possible D gene is TRBD2 (6 bases). Germline-derived CDR1 and CDR2 are SSHAT and FNYEAQ (reference sequence). The CDR3 loop spans 13 amino acids.

This chain joins TRBV29-1 and TRBJ2-5, with TRBD2 matching 10 bases. The CDR3 is 14 residues long. Germline V CDR1 and CDR2: SQVTM, ANQGSEA. The junction had 9 bases not matched to a gene; V was cut back by 6 bases and J by 5 bases. The CDR3 sequence is CSVGLAGVGETQYF. CDR3 bases: TGCAGCGTCGGCCTAGCGGGAGTCGGTGAGACCCAGTACTTC.